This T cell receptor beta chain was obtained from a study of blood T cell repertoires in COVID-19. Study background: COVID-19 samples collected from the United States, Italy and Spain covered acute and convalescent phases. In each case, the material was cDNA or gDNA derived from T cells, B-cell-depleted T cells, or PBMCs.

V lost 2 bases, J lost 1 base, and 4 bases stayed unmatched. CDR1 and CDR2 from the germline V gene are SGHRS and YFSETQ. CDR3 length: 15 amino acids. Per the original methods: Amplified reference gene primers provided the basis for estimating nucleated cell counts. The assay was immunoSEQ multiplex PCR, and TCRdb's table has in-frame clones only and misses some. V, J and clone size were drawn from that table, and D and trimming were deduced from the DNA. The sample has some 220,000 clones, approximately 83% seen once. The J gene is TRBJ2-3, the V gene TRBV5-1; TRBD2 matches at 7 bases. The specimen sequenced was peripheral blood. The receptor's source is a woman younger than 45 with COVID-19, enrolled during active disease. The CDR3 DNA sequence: TGCGCCAGCAGCTTTACTAGCGTCGGCACAGATACGCAGTATTTT. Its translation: CASSFTSVGTDTQYF.